These 27 T cell receptor beta chains were sequenced from one sample in a study of cytomegalovirus exposure and HLA in healthy donors. Use of 60 Vbeta and 13 Jbeta primers characterized the PCR. The assay was immunoSEQ multiplex PCR, and TCRdb's table has in-frame clones only and misses some. The sample yields 190,000 or so clones, around four fifths seen once. Sequenced sample: PBMCs. These receptors all come from a man in his forties or fifties in good health and CMV-seronegative.

The rearrangement links TRBV11-2 to TRBJ1-2; no clear D. V was trimmed by 0 bases and J by 4 bases, leaving 12 bases between them. CDR1 is SGHAT, CDR2 FQNNGV, per germline. The CDR3 sequence is 15 residues long. Here the CDR3 reads CASSLDLRKGYGYTF. The CDR3 DNA reads TGTGCCAGCAGCTTAGATTTGAGGAAAGGCTATGGCTACACCTTC.

The chain combines TRBV11-3 with TRBJ1-1, with D tentatively TRBD1 (5 bases). The CDR3 has 15 amino acids. Germline V gene lookup returns CDR1 SGHNT and CDR2 YENEEA. V was cut by 5 bases and J by 4 bases, with 17 bases left in between. CDR3 coding DNA: TGTGCCAGCAGCGCGTCTCGGGGGGGGACCACTGAAGCTTTCTTT. It translates to CASSASRGGTTEAFF.

The chain has TRBV6-1 and TRBJ1-2, with 8 nucleotides matching TRBD1. Germline values: CDR1 MNHNS, CDR2 SASEGT. V lost 8 bases, J lost 0 bases, and 5 bases stayed unmatched. The CDR3 sequence is 14 residues long. The CDR3 here is CASSGQVANYGYTF. The CDR3 DNA follows: TGTGCCAGCTCGGGACAGGTAGCTAACTATGGCTACACCTTC.

This clone was observed once. This chain links TRBV18 with TRBJ1-5; 7 bases are a match to TRBD1. This CDR3 has 18 residues. V trimming: 4 bases; J trimming: 5 bases; junction bases outside the gene matches: 17. The germline V gene has CDR1 KGHSH and CDR2 LQKENI. The CDR3 region is CASSQLAGGSSSYQPQHF. For the CDR3, the DNA is TGTGCCAGCTCACAACTCGCAGGGGGGAGTTCTTCTTATCAGCCCCAGCATTTT. The full variable domain, rest sourced from reference TRBV18 and TRBJ1-5, is NAGVMQNPRHLVRRRGQEARLRCSPMKGHSHVYWYRQLPEEGLKFMVYLQKENIIDESGMPKERFSAEFPKEGPSILRIQQVVRGDSAAYFCASSQLAGGSSSYQPQHFGDGTRLSIL.

V is TRBV6-5 and J is TRBJ1-1, with 10 bases lining up with TRBD1. The V segment lost 7 bases and the J segment 5 bases; nucleotides outside the gene matches: 7. Germline V gene sequence: CDR1 MNHEY, CDR2 SVGAGI. The CDR3 is 14 residues long. CDR3 bases: TGTGCCAGCAACGACAGGGGGCGGTGGACTGAAGCTTTCTTT. Translating gives CASNDRGRWTEAFF.

This clone was observed a few times. The chain's CDR3 is CASGGGEGGTDTQYF. CDR3 nucleotides: TGTGCCAGCGGCGGGGGGGAAGGGGGCACAGATACGCAGTATTTT. The chain couples TRBV2 to TRBJ2-3; 9 positions match TRBD2. V shed 8 bases, J shed 1 base, and the junction held 7 bases outside the gene matches. The CDR3 has 15 amino acids. Germline-derived CDR1 and CDR2 are SNHLY and FYNNEI.

The chain has TRBV6-6 and TRBJ2-3, with TRBD2 matching 12 bases. CDR3 length: 15 amino acids. J gave up 3 bases and V 7 bases, and 5 bases lay outside the gene matches. Per the germline V gene, CDR1 is MNHNY and CDR2 is SVGAGI (reference sequence). The CDR3 coding sequence is TGTGCCAGCAACGGACTAGCGGGGATAACAGATACGCAGTATTTT. Its protein is CASNGLAGITDTQYF.

As DNA, the CDR3 is TGTGCCAGCTCACGTGGGACTAGCGGGATTGGCGGGGAGCTGTTTTTT. It yields the protein CASSRGTSGIGGELFF. J is TRBJ2-2 and V is TRBV18; 13 bases are a match to TRBD2. This CDR3 spans 16 amino acids. Germline V gene lookup returns CDR1 KGHSH and CDR2 LQKENI. V dropped 4 bases and J dropped 7; count of bases not matched to a gene: 6.

V and J are TRBV9 and TRBJ2-1; 10 bases are shared with TRBD1. The CDR3 totals 17 residues. In germline, CDR1 is SGDLS, CDR2 YYNGEE. V lost 3 bases, J lost 0 bases, and 6 bases stayed unmatched. The CDR3 region is CASSAGTGESSYNEQFF. The CDR3, as DNA: TGTGCCAGCAGCGCCGGGACAGGGGAAAGCTCCTACAATGAGCAGTTCTTC.

In DNA, the CDR3 is TGTGCCAGCAGCTTCGGGGGGAGGAGGAGCAATCAGCCCCAGCATTTT. It specifies CASSFGGRRSNQPQHF. The chain uses TRBV7-2 and TRBJ1-5; D perhaps matches TRBD1 (5 bases). Germline V CDR1 and CDR2: SGHTA, FQGNSA. The V and J ends lost 3 bases and 1 base respectively, with 13 bases between them. The CDR3 loop spans 16 amino acids.

The CDR3 DNA reads TGTGCCAGTAGGACAGTGGGAACTAATGAAAAACTGTTTTTT. Residues: CASRTVGTNEKLFF. The chain couples TRBV19 to TRBJ1-4, with D perhaps TRBD1 (5 bases). The CDR3 covers 14 residues. Germline assignment: CDR1 LNHDA and CDR2 SQIVND (reference sequence). The V end was cut by 6 bases, the J end by 1 base, with 9 bases between.

DNA for the CDR3: TGCGCCAGCAGCTTGGCTGCGGGGGGGTACAATGAGCAGTTCTTC. Protein product: CASSLAAGGYNEQFF. This chain joins TRBV5-1 and TRBJ2-1; 9 positions match TRBD2. Germline trimming cut 0 bases from V and 4 bases from J; bases unmatched to any gene: 2. From germline, CDR1 is SGHRS and CDR2 YFSETQ. The CDR3 totals 15 residues.

CDR3 sequence (DNA): TGTGCCAGCAGCTTAGCGGGGGGTCGCACAGATACGCAGTATTTT. Translated: CASSLAGGRTDTQYF. The chain has TRBV7-9 and TRBJ2-3, with D perhaps TRBD2 (6 bases). The CDR3 is 15 amino acids. Germline CDR1 reads SEHNR; CDR2 reads FQNEAQ (reference sequence). V lost 0 bases to trimming and J lost 1 base, with 8 bases between them.

CDR3 amino acids: CASSLDSSGADTQYF. In DNA form, the CDR3 reads TGTGCCAGCAGCTTAGATTCGTCCGGGGCAGATACGCAGTATTTT. J is TRBJ2-3 and V is TRBV7-2; TRBD2 might be the D (5 bases). The germline V and J ends were trimmed by 1 base and 4 bases, with 12 bases remaining between them. The CDR3 is 15 amino acids. Germline CDR1 reads SGHTA; CDR2 reads FQGNSA.

This chain links TRBV9 with TRBJ1-6, with 8 bases identical to TRBD1. Germline V gene sequence: CDR1 SGDLS, CDR2 YYNGEE. After removal of 4 bases from V and 9 bases from J, the junction contained 6 bases not matched to a gene. This CDR3 has 14 residues. DNA of the CDR3: TGTGCCAGCAGCCCGGACAGGGTAACTTCACCCCTCCACTTT. Its protein is CASSPDRVTSPLHF.

The CDR3 loop reads CASSETGINSPLHF. CDR3 in DNA: TGTGCCAGCAGTGAAACAGGGATCAATTCACCCCTCCACTTT. The J gene is TRBJ1-6, the V gene TRBV2, with D tentatively TRBD1 (6 bases). V lost 2 bases and J 7 bases, leaving 9 bases between the germline ends. CDR1 and CDR2 from the germline V gene are SNHLY and FYNNEI. The CDR3 has 14 amino acids.

This chain joins TRBV2 and TRBJ1-2; TRBD1 might be the D (5 bases). CDR3 size: 12 residues. The V gene lost 3 bases and the J gene lost 6 bases, with 8 bases spanning the gap. Germline V gives CDR1 SNHLY, CDR2 FYNNEI. CDR3 sequence reads: CASSDRVNGYTF. The CDR3 DNA follows: TGTGCCAGCAGTGACAGGGTGAATGGCTACACCTTC.

CDR3 amino acids: CASSFGQGNQPQHF. The CDR3 DNA sequence: TGTGCCAGCAGCTTCGGACAGGGGAATCAGCCCCAGCATTTT. V usage is TRBV14 and J usage is TRBJ1-5; 9 nucleotides match TRBD1. V shed 5 bases, J shed 4 bases, and the junction held 3 bases outside the gene matches. CDR3 length: 14 residues. Germline lookup yields CDR1 SGHDN and CDR2 FVKESK.

The genes are TRBV6-1 and TRBJ2-5; 7 positions match TRBD1. The DNA end lines up better with TRBJ2-7; the J call may be wrong. The germline gives CDR1 MNHNS, CDR2 SASEGT. The CDR3 totals 15 residues. CDR3 sequence: CASSDKGQSPYEQYF. DNA of the CDR3: TGTGCCAGCAGTGATAAGGGACAGTCACCCTACGAGCAGTACTTC.

Concerning this clone itself: The identical CDR3 is also encoded by other nucleotide sequences in the sample. The gene calls are TRBV28 and TRBJ1-1; maybe TRBD1 (6 bases). Germline loops: CDR1 MDHEN, CDR2 SYDVKM. This CDR3 comprises 17 residues. The V end was cut by 8 bases, the J end by 0 bases, with 22 bases between. The CDR3 DNA follows: TGTGCCAGCGTCGGACAGTCAAGTCCCAAGTTGAACACTGAAGCTTTCTTT. The encoded protein is CASVGQSSPKLNTEAFF.

This clone was detected only a few times. The gene calls are TRBV5-1 and TRBJ1-4, with TRBD1 as a possible D gene (6 bases). This CDR3 contains 16 residues. Germline V gene lookup returns CDR1 SGHRS and CDR2 YFSETQ. Trimming stripped 4 bases from V and 5 bases from J, with 18 bases between. This CDR3 reads CASSPARGQGNEKLFF. For the CDR3, the DNA is TGCGCCAGCAGCCCGGCTCGGGGCCAGGGGAATGAAAAACTGTTTTTT.

The chain carries TRBV7-3 and TRBJ1-1; possible D gene TRBD1, 6 bases. CDR1 and CDR2 (germline): SGHTA, FQGTGA. V was shortened by 3 bases and J by 2 bases, with 7 bases between the two germline ends. CDR3 length equals 13 residues. This CDR3 is CASSLGANTEAFF. In DNA, the CDR3 is TGTGCCAGCAGCTTGGGGGCCAACACTGAAGCTTTCTTT.

The chain has TRBV30 and TRBJ2-2; 9 bases agree with TRBD1. This CDR3 comprises 15 residues. The V gene end was trimmed by 4 bases and the J gene end by 5 bases; junction bases not matched to a gene: 8. Germline V gene lookup returns CDR1 GTSNPN and CDR2 SVGIG (reference sequence). The CDR3 region has the DNA TGTGCCTGGAATCCGGGACAGGGAGGAACCGGGGAGCTGTTTTTT. It specifies CAWNPGQGGTGELFF.

V and J are TRBV28 and TRBJ2-4, with 9 bases aligning to TRBD1. The CDR3 is 16 amino acids. V lost 3 bases to trimming and J lost 0 bases; unmatched junction nucleotides: 3. Germline V lookup: CDR1 MDHEN, CDR2 SYDVKM. As DNA, the CDR3 is TGTGCCAGCAGTTTCGAGACAGGGGGAGCCAAAAACATTCAGTACTTC. It specifies CASSFETGGAKNIQYF.

This clone showed up just a few times. The CDR3 reads CASSLSGTENEKLFF. The DNA of the CDR3 is TGTGCCAGCAGCTTATCCGGGACAGAAAATGAAAAACTGTTTTTT. The genes are TRBV7-2 and TRBJ1-4; 7 bases agree with TRBD1. The CDR3 is 15 residues long. Germline CDR1 reads SGHTA; CDR2 reads FQGNSA. V gave up 2 bases and J gave up 5 bases; unmatched junction bases: 5.

The V and J genes are TRBV7-2 and TRBJ1-2; 10 bases match TRBD1. The V and J ends lost 5 bases and 5 bases, in that order; junction bases with no gene match: 8. This CDR3 is built from 15 residues. Germline assignment: CDR1 SGHTA and CDR2 FQGNSA. This CDR3 reads CASSNWRQGAYGYTF. CDR3 in DNA: TGTGCCAGCAGCAATTGGCGACAGGGGGCGTATGGCTACACCTTC. The entire variable domain, with the rest obtained from reference TRBV7-2 and TRBJ1-2, is as follows: GAGVSQSPSNKVTEKGKDVELRCDPISGHTALYWYRQSLGQGLEFLIYFQGNSAPDKSGLPSDRFSAERTGGSVSTLTIQRTQQEDSAVYLCASSNWRQGAYGYTFGSGTRLTVV.

The chain combines TRBV15 with TRBJ2-7; 7 bases map to TRBD2. This CDR3 comprises 16 residues. The germline CDR1 and CDR2 sequences are LNHNV and YYDKDF (reference sequence). The ends lost 3 bases at V and 0 bases at J; junction bases unmatched: 8. The CDR3 DNA reads as TGTGCCACCAGCAGTGGTACGGGAGGCATCTCCTACGAGCAGTACTTC. Translated: CATSSGTGGISYEQYF.